This T cell receptor beta chain appears in the sequencing data of a study of T-cell reconstitution after alpha-beta-depleted transplantation in children. Study-wide points: About two months after transplant, alpha-beta T cells reportedly came from several hundred expanded graft clones. Surviving recipient T cells and thymic progenitors produced the high day-60 TCRbeta diversity seen in some patients. T-cell counts and diversity at one year post-transplant came mainly from newly produced T cells.

The CDR3 runs 13 residues. Trimming removed 4 bases at V and 1 base at J, with 10 bases between. Germline values: CDR1 SQVTM, CDR2 ANQGSEA. This sample's TCRbeta library carried unique molecular identifier barcodes. TCRdb called the PCR reads again in MiXCR, with one record for every CDR3 protein. The table records hundreds of thousands of distinct CDR3 sequences, around 15% of them present only once. This clonotype has a count of ten or more. Antigen unknown. The source material was PBMCs, mostly from graft donor cells, sampled 360 days after TCRalphabeta/CD19-depleted stem cell transplant. The chain joins TRBV29-1 to TRBJ1-1; no clear D gene. The TCR comes from a male patient aged 2 to 9 who had a stem cell transplant for acute lymphoblastic leukemia, so the T cells may come from the graft donor. The CDR3 reads CSVVSAGNTEAFF. The DNA for the CDR3 is TGCAGCGTTGTAAGTGCGGGGAACACTGAAGCTTTCTTT.